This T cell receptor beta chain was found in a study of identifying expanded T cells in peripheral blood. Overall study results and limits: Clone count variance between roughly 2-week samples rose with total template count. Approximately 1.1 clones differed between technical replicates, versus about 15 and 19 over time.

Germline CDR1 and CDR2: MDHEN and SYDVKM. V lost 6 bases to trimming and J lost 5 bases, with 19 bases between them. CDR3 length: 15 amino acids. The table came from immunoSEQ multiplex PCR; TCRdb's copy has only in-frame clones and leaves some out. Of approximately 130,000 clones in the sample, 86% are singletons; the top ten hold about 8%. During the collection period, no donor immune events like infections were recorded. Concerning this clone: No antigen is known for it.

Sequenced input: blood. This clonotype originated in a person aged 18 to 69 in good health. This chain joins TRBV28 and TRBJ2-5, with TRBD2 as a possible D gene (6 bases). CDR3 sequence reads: CASSRYPGRGETQYF. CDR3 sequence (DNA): TGTGCCAGCAGCCGATACCCCGGACGGGGGGAGACCCAGTACTTC.